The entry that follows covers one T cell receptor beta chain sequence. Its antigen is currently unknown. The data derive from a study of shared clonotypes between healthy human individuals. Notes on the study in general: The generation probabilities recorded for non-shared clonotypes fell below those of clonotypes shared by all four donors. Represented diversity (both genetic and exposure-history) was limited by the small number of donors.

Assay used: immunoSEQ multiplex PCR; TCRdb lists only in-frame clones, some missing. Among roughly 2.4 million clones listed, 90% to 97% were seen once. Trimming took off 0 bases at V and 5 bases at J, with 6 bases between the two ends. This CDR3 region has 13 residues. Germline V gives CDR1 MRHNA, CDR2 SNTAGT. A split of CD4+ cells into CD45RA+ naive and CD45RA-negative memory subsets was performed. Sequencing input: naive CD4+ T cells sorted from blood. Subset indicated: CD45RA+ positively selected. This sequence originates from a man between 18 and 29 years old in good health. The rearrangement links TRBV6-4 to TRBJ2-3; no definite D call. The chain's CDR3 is CASSDSKVDTQYF. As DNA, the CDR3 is TGTGCCAGCAGTGACTCGAAAGTAGATACGCAGTATTTT.